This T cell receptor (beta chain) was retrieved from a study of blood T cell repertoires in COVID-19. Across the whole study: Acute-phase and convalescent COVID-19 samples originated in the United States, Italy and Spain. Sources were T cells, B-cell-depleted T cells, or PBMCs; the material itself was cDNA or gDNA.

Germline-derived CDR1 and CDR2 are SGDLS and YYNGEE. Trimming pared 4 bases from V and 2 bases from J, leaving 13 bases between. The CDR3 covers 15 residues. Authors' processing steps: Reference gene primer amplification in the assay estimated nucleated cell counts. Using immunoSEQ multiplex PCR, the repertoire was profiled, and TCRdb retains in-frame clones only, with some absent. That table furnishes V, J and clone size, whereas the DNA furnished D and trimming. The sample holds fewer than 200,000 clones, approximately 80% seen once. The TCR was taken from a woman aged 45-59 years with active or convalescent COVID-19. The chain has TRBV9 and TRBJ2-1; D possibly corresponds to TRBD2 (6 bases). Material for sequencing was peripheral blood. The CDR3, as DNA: TGTGCCAGCAGCCTAGGGACTGTCCCCTACAATGAGCAGTTCTTC. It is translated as CASSLGTVPYNEQFF.